What follows are 10 T cell receptor beta chains derived from one specimen sequenced in a study of PD-1 blockade in classical Hodgkin lymphoma. The table came from immunoSEQ multiplex PCR; TCRdb's copy has only in-frame clones and leaves some out. The profile shows 35,000 or so clones, 69% of them singletons. Each patient experienced a relapse that followed autologous stem cell transplantation, and brentuximab vedotin exposure varied. The sample in question was peripheral blood mononuclear cells (PBMCs), obtained before the second cycle of nivolumab. The source of these receptors is a human donor with classical Hodgkin lymphoma.

This clone was recorded once. V gene TRBV19 combines with J gene TRBJ1-4; TRBD1 matches at 9 bases. CDR3 length: 17 amino acids. Germline assignment: CDR1 LNHDA and CDR2 SQIVND (reference sequence). Trimming removed 8 bases from V and 0 bases from J; junction bases left unmatched: 10. CDR3 loop: CASLGTGRFATNEKLFF. CDR3 in DNA: TGTGCCAGTCTGGGGACAGGGCGGTTCGCAACTAATGAAAAACTGTTTTTT.

This clone was picked up a small number of times. V is TRBV9 and J is TRBJ2-3, with TRBD1 matching over 10 bases. The CDR3 is made up of 15 amino acids. The germline V gene has CDR1 SGDLS and CDR2 YYNGEE. V was pared by 0 bases and J by 4 bases, with 2 bases of the junction left unmatched. The CDR3 bases are TGTGCCAGCAGCGTAGTGGGACAGGGGCCAGATACGCAGTATTTT. Residues: CASSVVGQGPDTQYF.

The chain combines TRBV7-8 with TRBJ1-5; 7 positions match TRBD1. J lost 7 bases, V lost 1 base, and 7 bases had no gene match. CDR3 length: 15 residues. CDR1 SGHVS and CDR2 FQNEAQ come from the germline V gene. CDR3: CASSLGTGSPQPQHF. CDR3 DNA sequence: TGTGCCAGCAGCTTAGGGACAGGCAGTCCCCAGCCCCAGCATTTT.

About this clone: This likely comes from a read error, as the CDR3 has no conserved phenylalanine or tryptophan at its end. No DNA is shown, since the ends of the CDR3 on it are uncertain; the CDR3 is the one TCRdb lists. The V gene is TRBV27, the J gene TRBJ1-2; whether TRBD1, the table's D call, matches the DNA was not checked. Germline CDR1 MNHEY, CDR2 SMNVEV (reference sequence). The CDR3 length is 12 residues, termini included. Here the CDR3 reads CASSSRQAVLTS.

V gene TRBV9 combines with J gene TRBJ2-1; no reliable D call. Germline V gene data show CDR1 as SGDLS and CDR2 as YYNGEE. The V end lost 4 bases, the J end lost 4 bases, and 9 bases lay between the germline ends. The CDR3 has 13 residues. DNA of the CDR3: TGTGCCAGCAGCCAAGTCTTGTACAATGAGCAGTTCTTC. Its protein product is CASSQVLYNEQFF.

The V and J genes are TRBV5-4 and TRBJ2-2; D remains unclear. This CDR3 contains 16 residues. From germline, CDR1 is SGHNT and CDR2 YYREEE (reference sequence). Trimming stripped 4 bases from V and 6 bases from J, with 19 bases between. CDR3 amino acids: CASSQDRASRAGELFF. The CDR3 coding sequence is TGTGCCAGCAGCCAAGATAGAGCCAGCCGTGCCGGGGAGCTGTTTTTT.

This sequence joins TRBV6-1 and TRBJ1-2; maybe TRBD1 (5 bases). Germline values: CDR1 MNHNS, CDR2 SASEGT. V dropped 9 bases and J dropped 2 bases, with 19 bases sitting between them. The CDR3 is 15 residues long. Here the CDR3 reads CASKPSQGLNYGYTF. CDR3 coding DNA: TGTGCCAGTAAACCCAGCCAGGGTTTGAACTATGGCTACACCTTC.

This sequence joins TRBV6-6 and TRBJ1-2, with 9 bases matching TRBD1. The junction had 12 bases not matched to a gene; V was cut back by 7 bases and J by 6 bases. CDR1 and CDR2 (germline): MNHNY, SVGAGI (reference sequence). There are 15 residues in the CDR3. The CDR3: CASTLGDRDLHGYTF. In nucleotides, the CDR3 is TGTGCCAGCACCTTAGGGGACAGGGATTTACATGGCTACACCTTC.

This clone was recorded a few times. The chain is built from TRBV6-7 and TRBJ1-2; a weak D match, TRBD1 (5 bases). TRBV6-7 falls under the ORF class, with uncertain function. The CDR3 is made up of 14 amino acids. The germline V and J ends were trimmed by 5 bases and 2 bases, with 12 bases remaining between them. CDR3 residues: CASSDTAGNYGYTF. The DNA of the CDR3 is TGTGCCAGCAGTGACACAGCAGGGAACTATGGCTACACCTTC.

The chain is built from TRBV7-2 and TRBJ1-1, with TRBD1 identical over 9 bases. The V gene end was trimmed by 5 bases and the J gene end by 1 base; junction bases not matched to a gene: 5. The CDR3 has 15 residues. Germline V lookup: CDR1 SGHTA, CDR2 FQGNSA. The CDR3 region has the DNA TGTGCCAGCAGCACCGGACAGGGGACGAACACTGAAGCTTTCTTT. It encodes CASSTGQGTNTEAFF.